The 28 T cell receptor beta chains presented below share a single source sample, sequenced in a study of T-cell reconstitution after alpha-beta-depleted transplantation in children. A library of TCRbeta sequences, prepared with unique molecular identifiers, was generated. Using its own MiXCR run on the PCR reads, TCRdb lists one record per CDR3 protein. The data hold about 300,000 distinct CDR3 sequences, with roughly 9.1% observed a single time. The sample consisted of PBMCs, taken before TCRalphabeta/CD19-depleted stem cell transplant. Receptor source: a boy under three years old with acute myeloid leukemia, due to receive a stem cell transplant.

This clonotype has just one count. CDR3 coding DNA: TGTGCCAGGGGCCCGACGCCCTTTGGGGGGAAATTCTCCTACGAGCAGTACTTC. Encoded protein: CARGPTPFGGKFSYEQYF. V is TRBV4-2 and J is TRBJ2-7, with D possibly matching TRBD2 (6 bases). The CDR3 length is 18 residues. V was trimmed by 9 bases and J by 0 bases, leaving 27 bases between them. From germline, CDR1 is LGHNA and CDR2 YNFKEQ.

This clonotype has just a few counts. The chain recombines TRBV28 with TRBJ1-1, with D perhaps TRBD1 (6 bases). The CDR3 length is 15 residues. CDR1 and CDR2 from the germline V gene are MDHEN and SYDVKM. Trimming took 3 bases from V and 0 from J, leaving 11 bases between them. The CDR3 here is CASSFAGALNTEAFF. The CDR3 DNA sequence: TGTGCCAGCAGTTTCGCAGGGGCCTTGAACACTGAAGCTTTCTTT.

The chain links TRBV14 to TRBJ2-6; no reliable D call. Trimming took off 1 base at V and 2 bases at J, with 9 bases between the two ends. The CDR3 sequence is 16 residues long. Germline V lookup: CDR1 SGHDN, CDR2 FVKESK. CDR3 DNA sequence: TGTGCCAGCAGCCAAGGTCTCTCCACTGGGGCCAACGTCCTGACTTTC. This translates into CASSQGLSTGANVLTF.

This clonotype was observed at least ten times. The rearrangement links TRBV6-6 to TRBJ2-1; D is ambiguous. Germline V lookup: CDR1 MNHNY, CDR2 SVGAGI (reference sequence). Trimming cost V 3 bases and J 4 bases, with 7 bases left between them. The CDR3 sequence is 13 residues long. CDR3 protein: CASSYSPYNEQFF. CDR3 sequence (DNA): TGTGCCAGCAGTTATAGCCCGTACAATGAGCAGTTCTTC.

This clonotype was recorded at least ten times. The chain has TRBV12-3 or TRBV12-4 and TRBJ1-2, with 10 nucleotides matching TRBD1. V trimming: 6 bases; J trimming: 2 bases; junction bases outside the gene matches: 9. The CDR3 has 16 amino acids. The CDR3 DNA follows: TGTGCCAGCAGCCCCCGGGACAGGGGTCGGAACTATGGCTACACCTTC. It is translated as CASSPRDRGRNYGYTF.

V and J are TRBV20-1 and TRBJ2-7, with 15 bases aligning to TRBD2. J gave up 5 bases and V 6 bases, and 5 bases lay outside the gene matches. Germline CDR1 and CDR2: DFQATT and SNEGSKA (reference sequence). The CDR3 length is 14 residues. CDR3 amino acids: CSAPGLAGGNEQYF. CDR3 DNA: TGCAGTGCGCCGGGACTAGCGGGGGGAAACGAGCAGTACTTC.

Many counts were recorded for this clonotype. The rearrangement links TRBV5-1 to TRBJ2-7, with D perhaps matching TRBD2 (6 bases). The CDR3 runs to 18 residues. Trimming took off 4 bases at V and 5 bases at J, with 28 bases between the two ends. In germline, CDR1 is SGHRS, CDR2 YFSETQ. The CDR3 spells CASSLEYSTFGGVDEQYF. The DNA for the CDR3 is TGCGCCAGCAGCCTAGAATACTCTACCTTCGGCGGGGTCGACGAGCAGTACTTC.

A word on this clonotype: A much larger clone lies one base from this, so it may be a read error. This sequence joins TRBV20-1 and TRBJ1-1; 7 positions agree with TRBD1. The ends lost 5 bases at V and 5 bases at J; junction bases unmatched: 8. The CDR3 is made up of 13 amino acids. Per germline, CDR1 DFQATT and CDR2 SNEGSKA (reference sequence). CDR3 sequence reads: CSAGPQGRTEAFF. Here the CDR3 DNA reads TGCAGTGCTGGACCACAGGGGAGGACTGAAGCTTTCTTT.

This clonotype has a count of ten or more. The CDR3 bases are TGTGCCACCAGTGATGTGTGGGGGGAGCTGTTTTTT. Protein sequence: CATSDVWGELFF. This chain uses TRBV24-1 with TRBJ2-2; D gene uncertain. Per the germline V gene, CDR1 is KGHDR and CDR2 is SFDVKD. CDR3 length equals 12 residues. V lost 3 bases to trimming and J lost 8 bases, with 6 bases between them.

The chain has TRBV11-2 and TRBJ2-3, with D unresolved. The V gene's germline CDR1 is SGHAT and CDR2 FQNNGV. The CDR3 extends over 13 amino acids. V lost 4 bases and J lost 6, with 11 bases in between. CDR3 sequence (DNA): TGTGCCAGCAGCTCCCTACATTTTGATACGCAGTATTTT. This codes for CASSSLHFDTQYF.

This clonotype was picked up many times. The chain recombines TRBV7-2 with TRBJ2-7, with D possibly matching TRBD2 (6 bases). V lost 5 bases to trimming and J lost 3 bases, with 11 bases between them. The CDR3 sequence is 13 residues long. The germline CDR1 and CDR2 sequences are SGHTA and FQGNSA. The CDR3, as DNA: TGTGCCAGCAGCGCGGGGTTCTTCTACGAGCAGTACTTC. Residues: CASSAGFFYEQYF.

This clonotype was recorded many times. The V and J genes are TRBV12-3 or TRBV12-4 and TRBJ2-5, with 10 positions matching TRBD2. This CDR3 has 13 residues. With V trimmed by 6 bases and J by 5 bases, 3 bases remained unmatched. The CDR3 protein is CASRLAGVETQYF. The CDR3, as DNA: TGTGCCAGCAGGCTAGCGGGGGTGGAGACCCAGTACTTC.

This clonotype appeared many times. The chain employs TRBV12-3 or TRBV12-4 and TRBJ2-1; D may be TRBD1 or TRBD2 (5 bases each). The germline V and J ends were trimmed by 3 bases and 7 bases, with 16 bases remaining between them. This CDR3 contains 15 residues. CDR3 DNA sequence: TGTGCCAGCAGTTTTCCGGGGCTTACATTTAATGAGCAGTTCTTC. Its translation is CASSFPGLTFNEQFF.

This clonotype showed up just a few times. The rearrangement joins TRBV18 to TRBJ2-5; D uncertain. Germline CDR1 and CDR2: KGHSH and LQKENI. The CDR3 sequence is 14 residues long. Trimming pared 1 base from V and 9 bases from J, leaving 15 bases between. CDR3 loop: CASSPRHTFPAQYF. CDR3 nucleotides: TGTGCCAGCTCACCACGGCACACCTTCCCGGCCCAGTACTTC. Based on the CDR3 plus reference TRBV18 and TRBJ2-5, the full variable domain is NAGVMQNPRHLVRRRGQEARLRCSPMKGHSHVYWYRQLPEEGLKFMVYLQKENIIDESGMPKERFSAEFPKEGPSILRIQQVVRGDSAAYFCASSPRHTFPAQYFGPGTRLLVL.

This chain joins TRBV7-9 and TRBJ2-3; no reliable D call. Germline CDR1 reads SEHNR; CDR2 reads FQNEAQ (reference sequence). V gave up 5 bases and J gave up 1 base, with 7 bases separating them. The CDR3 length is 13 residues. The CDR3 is CASSPVRTDTQYF. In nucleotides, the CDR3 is TGTGCCAGCAGCCCAGTTCGCACAGATACGCAGTATTTT.

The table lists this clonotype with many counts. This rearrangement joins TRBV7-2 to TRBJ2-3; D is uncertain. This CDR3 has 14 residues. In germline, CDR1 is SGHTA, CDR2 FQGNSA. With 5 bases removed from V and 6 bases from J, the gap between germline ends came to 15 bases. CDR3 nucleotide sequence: TGTGCCAGCAGCGCACCGCCCGCCGGGGATACGCAGTATTTT. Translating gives CASSAPPAGDTQYF. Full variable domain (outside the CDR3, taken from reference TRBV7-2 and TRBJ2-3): GAGVSQSPSNKVTEKGKDVELRCDPISGHTALYWYRQSLGQGLEFLIYFQGNSAPDKSGLPSDRFSAERTGGSVSTLTIQRTQQEDSAVYLCASSAPPAGDTQYFGPGTRLTVL.

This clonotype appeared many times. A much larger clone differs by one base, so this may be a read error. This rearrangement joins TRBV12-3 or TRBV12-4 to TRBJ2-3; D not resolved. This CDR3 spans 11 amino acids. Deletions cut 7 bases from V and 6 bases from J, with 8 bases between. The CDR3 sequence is CASTYGDTQYF. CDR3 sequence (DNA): TGTGCCAGCACCTACGGGGATACGCAGTATTTT.

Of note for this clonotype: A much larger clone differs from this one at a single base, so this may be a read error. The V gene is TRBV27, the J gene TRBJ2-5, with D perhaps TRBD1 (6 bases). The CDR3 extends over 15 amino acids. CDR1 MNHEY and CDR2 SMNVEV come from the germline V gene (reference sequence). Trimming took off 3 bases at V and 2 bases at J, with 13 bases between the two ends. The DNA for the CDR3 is TGTGCCAGCAGTTTTAGATGGGACACGCAAGAGACCCAGTACTTC. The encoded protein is CASSFRWDTQETQYF.

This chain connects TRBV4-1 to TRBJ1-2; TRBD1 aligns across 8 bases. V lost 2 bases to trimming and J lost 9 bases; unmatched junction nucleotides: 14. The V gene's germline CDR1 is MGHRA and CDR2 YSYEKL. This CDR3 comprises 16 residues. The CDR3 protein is CASSQPSTGVRNRYTF. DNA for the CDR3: TGCGCCAGCAGCCAACCATCGACAGGGGTAAGAAATCGCTACACCTTC.

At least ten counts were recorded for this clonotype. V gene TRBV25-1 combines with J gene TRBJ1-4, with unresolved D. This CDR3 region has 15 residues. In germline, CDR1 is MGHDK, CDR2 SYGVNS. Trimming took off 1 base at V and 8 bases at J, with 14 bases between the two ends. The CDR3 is CASSELLGTGEKLFF. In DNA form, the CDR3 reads TGTGCCAGCAGTGAATTGTTGGGTACGGGGGAAAAACTGTTTTTT.

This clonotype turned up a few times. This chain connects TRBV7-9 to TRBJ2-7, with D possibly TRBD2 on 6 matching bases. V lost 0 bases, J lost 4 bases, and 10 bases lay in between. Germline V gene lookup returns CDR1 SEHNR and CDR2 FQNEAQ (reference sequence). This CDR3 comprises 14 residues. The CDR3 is CASSLALRGYEQYF. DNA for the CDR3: TGTGCCAGCAGCTTAGCGCTTCGGGGGTACGAGCAGTACTTC.

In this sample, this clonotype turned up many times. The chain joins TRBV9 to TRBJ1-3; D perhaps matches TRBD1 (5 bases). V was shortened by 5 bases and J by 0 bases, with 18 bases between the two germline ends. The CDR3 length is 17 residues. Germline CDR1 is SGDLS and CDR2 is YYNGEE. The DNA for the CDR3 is TGTGCCAGCAGTCCCTCCCCCGACAGATTCTCTGGAAACACCATATATTTT. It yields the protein CASSPSPDRFSGNTIYF. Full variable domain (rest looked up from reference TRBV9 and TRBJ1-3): DSGVTQTPKHLITATGQRVTLRCSPRSGDLSVYWYQQSLDQGLQFLIQYYNGEERAKGNILERFSAQQFPDLHSELNLSSLELGDSALYFCASSPSPDRFSGNTIYFGEGSWLTVV.

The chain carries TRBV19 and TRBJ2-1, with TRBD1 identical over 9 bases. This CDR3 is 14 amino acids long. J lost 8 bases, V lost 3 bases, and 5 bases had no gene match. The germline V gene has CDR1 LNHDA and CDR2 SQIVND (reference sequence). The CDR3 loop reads CASSIQQGAHEQFF. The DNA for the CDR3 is TGTGCCAGTAGTATTCAACAGGGGGCTCATGAGCAGTTCTTC.

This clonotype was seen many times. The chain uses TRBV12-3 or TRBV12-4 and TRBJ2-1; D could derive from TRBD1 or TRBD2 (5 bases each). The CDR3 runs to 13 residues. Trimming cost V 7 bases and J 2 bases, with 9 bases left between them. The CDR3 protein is CASKRGPYNEQFF. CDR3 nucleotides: TGTGCCAGCAAGAGGGGCCCCTACAATGAGCAGTTCTTC.

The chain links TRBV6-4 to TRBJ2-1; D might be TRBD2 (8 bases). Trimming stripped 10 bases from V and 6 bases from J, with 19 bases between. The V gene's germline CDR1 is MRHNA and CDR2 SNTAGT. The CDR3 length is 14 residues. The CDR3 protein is CATSREGASNEQFF. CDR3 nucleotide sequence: TGTGCCACCTCCCGGGAGGGGGCGAGCAATGAGCAGTTCTTC.

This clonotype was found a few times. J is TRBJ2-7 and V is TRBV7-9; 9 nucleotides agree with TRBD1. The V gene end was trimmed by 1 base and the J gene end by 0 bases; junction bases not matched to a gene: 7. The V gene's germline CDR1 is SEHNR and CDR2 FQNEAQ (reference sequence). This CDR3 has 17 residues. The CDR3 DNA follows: TGTGCCAGCAGCTTAGTAGCCGGGACAGGGATCTCCTACGAGCAGTACTTC. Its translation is CASSLVAGTGISYEQYF. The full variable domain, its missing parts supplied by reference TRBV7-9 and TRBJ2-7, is DTGVSQNPRHKITKRGQNVTFRCDPISEHNRLYWYRQTLGQGPEFLTYFQNEAQLEKSRLLSDRFSAERPKGSFSTLEIQRTEQGDSAMYLCASSLVAGTGISYEQYFGPGTRLTVT.

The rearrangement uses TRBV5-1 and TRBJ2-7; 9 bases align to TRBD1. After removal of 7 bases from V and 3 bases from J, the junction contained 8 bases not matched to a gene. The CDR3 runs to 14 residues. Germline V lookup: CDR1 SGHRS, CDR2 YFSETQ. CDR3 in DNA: TGCGCCAGCTATACTGGGACAGGGAACTACGAGCAGTACTTC. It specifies CASYTGTGNYEQYF.

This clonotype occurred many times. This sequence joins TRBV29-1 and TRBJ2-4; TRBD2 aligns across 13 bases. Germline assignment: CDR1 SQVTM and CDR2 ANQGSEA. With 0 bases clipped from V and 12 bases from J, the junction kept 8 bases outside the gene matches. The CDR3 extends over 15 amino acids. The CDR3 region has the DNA TGCAGCGTTGAAGATCCGCCGGGACTAGCGGGGACTCAGTACTTC. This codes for CSVEDPPGLAGTQYF.